Each of the 2 T cell receptor beta chains below was sequenced from the same sample in a study of identical twins. MiXCR was run by TCRdb on the 5' RACE reads, yielding one entry per CDR3 protein. The sample has some 1,700,000 distinct CDR3 sequences; roughly a third are singletons. Input material: cord blood. The receptors come from a newborn girl in good health.

V gene TRBV6-6 combines with J gene TRBJ2-7; a possible D gene is TRBD2 (6 bases). The CDR3 has 14 amino acids. V lost 2 bases, J lost 0 bases, and 8 bases lay in between. Per germline, CDR1 MNHNY and CDR2 SVGAGI (reference sequence). The CDR3 coding sequence is TGTGCCAGCAGTTACCGGGAGTACTCCTACGAGCAGTACTTC. It is translated as CASSYREYSYEQYF.

About this clonotype: A much larger clone lies one base from this, so it may be a read error. The rearrangement uses TRBV6-6 and TRBJ2-5, with TRBD2 identical over 13 bases. In germline, CDR1 is MNHNY, CDR2 SVGAGI (reference sequence). There are 14 residues in the CDR3. The chain's CDR3 is CASSYGLAGETQSF. CDR3 nucleotide sequence: TGTGCCAGCAGTTACGGACTAGCGGGAGAGACCCAGTCCTTC.